A selection of T cell receptor beta chains follows, all from one sample in a study of blood T cell repertoires in COVID-19. Clones were read by immunoSEQ multiplex PCR, and TCRdb kept only the in-frame ones, dropping some. Seen here are roughly 220,000 clones, around 89% observed once, and the top ten hold over 12%. Sequenced sample: PBMCs or T cells enriched from blood (not recorded which). The source of these receptors is a man between 25 and 39 years old who had been exposed to COVID-19. Each CDR3 is given with its conserved first and last residue. The D gene is left open where the match is weak. Clone size is given for some rows only: seen once, a few or many times, or a class if the clone is expanded.

>TRBJ1-1|few|-|TRBV9
CASSLELSDGLNTEAFF
TGTGCCAGCAGCTTAGAACTTTCCGACGGACTAAACACTGAAGCTTTCTTT
>TRBJ2-1|-|TRBD2|TRBV29-1
CSVEDRGLALDNEQFF
TGCAGCGTTGAAGATCGGGGACTAGCTTTGGACAATGAGCAGTTCTTC
>TRBJ2-7|-|-|TRBV29-1
CSVNSDSLYEQYF
TGCAGCGTGAATTCGGACAGCCTCTACGAGCAGTACTTC
>TRBJ2-7|-|TRBD2|TRBV7-6
CASSLGSPVAGGPRNEQYF
TGTGCCAGCAGCTTAGGATCCCCGGTAGCGGGGGGGCCGAGAAACGAGCAGTACTTC
>TRBJ1-1|-|-|TRBV19
CASSLLTSNTEAFF
TGTGCCAGTAGTCTCCTGACATCTAACACTGAAGCTTTCTTT
>TRBJ1-1|-|-|TRBV7-6
CASSLGQVNTEAFF
TGTGCCAGCAGCTTAGGTCAGGTGAACACTGAAGCTTTCTTT
>TRBJ1-5|-|-|TRBV2
CASSPGNQPQHF
TGTGCCAGCAGTCCCGGCAATCAGCCCCAGCATTTT
>TRBJ2-5|-|-|TRBV7-9
CASSWGTRTDQETQYF
TGTGCCAGCAGCTGGGGGACAAGGACTGACCAAGAGACCCAGTACTTC
>TRBJ2-3|-|-|TRBV27
CASSSGRVTDTQYF
TGTGCCAGCAGTTCTGGCAGGGTGACAGATACGCAGTATTTT
>TRBJ2-1|-|TRBD1|TRBV18
CASSPPVQGAYNEQFF
TGTGCCAGCTCACCACCTGTGCAGGGGGCCTACAATGAGCAGTTCTTC
>TRBJ2-2|-|-|TRBV27
CASSGWGTSGTGELFF
TGTGCCAGCAGTGGTTGGGGGACTTCGGGCACCGGGGAGCTGTTTTTT
>TRBJ2-5|-|-|TRBV6-2/TRBV6-3
CASSHREGLKTQYF
TGTGCCAGCAGTCACAGGGAGGGTCTCAAGACCCAGTACTTC
>TRBJ1-1|once|TRBD1|TRBV7-9
CASSTQGAGSQAFF
TGTGCCAGCAGCACACAGGGGGCCGGGTCACAAGCTTTCTTT
>TRBJ2-7|-|TRBD1|TRBV11-2
CASSRGQGRIYEQYF
TGTGCCAGCAGCCGTGGACAGGGCAGAATCTACGAGCAGTACTTC
>TRBJ1-1|once|-|TRBV5-1
CASSLTRDYEAFF
TGCGCCAGCAGCTTAACCCGGGACTATGAAGCTTTCTTT
>TRBJ1-1|-|TRBD1|TRBV5-1
CASSLTGGKNTEAFF
TGCGCCAGCAGCCTTACAGGGGGCAAGAACACTGAAGCTTTCTTT
>TRBJ1-4|-|TRBD1|TRBV4-1
CASSHNRGMYEKLFF
TGCGCCAGCAGCCATAACAGGGGGATGTATGAAAAACTGTTTTTT
>TRBJ2-2|-|-|TRBV6-2/TRBV6-3
CASSRVTGELFF
TGTGCCAGCAGTCGGGTCACCGGGGAGCTGTTTTTT
>TRBJ1-4|-|-|TRBV7-9
CASSYGRPGEKLFF
TGTGCCAGCAGCTACGGTCGGCCGGGGGAAAAACTGTTTTTT
>TRBJ2-7|-|-|TRBV10-1
CASLKRTCRGYEQYF
TGCGCCAGCTTGAAGCGGACCTGTCGAGGATACGAGCAGTACTTC
>TRBJ2-7|-|-|TRBV30
CACMEEGEYEQYF
TGTGCCTGCATGGAAGAGGGGGAGTACGAGCAGTACTTC
>TRBJ1-4|few|-|TRBV4-3
CASSQRRGWTNEKLFF
TGCGCCAGCAGCCAACGCAGGGGTTGGACGAATGAAAAACTGTTTTTT
>TRBJ1-6|-|-|TRBV6-5
CASKQASYNSPLHF
TGTGCCAGCAAACAAGCGTCCTATAATTCACCCCTCCACTTT
>TRBJ1-3|-|-|TRBV21-1
CASSKGGVSGNTIYF
TGTGCCAGCAGCAAAGGCGGGGTCTCTGGAAACACCATATATTTT
>TRBJ1-1|-|-|TRBV2
CASAEGGNTEAFF
TGTGCCAGCGCGGAGGGCGGAAACACTGAAGCTTTCTTT
>TRBJ1-6|-|-|TRBV19
CASSMGGPNSPLHF
TGTGCCAGTAGTATGGGGGGGCCAAATTCACCCCTCCACTTT
>TRBJ1-1|-|TRBD1|TRBV5-6
CASSHRDRGIVSYTEAFF
TGTGCCAGCAGCCATCGGGACAGGGGAATAGTTTCATACACTGAAGCTTTCTTT
>TRBJ2-3|-|-|TRBV5-1
CASSLGVGGFPDTQYF
TGCGCCAGCAGCTTGGGCGTTGGGGGGTTCCCAGATACGCAGTATTTT
>TRBJ2-1|-|TRBD1|TRBV5-1
CASRSGTDLYNEQFF
TGCGCCAGCAGGTCCGGGACAGACTTGTACAATGAGCAGTTCTTC
>TRBJ2-2|-|TRBD2|TRBV9
CASSVTWGGTGELFF
TGTGCCAGCAGCGTAACCTGGGGGGGAACCGGGGAGCTGTTTTTT
>TRBJ1-1|once|-|TRBV18
CASSPGRGGEAFF
TGTGCCAGCTCACCAGGAAGGGGCGGCGAAGCTTTCTTT
>TRBJ2-5|once|TRBD1|TRBV4-2
CASSQEIDRAETQYF
TGTGCCAGCAGCCAAGAGATAGACAGGGCGGAGACCCAGTACTTC
>TRBJ1-3|-|-|TRBV2
CASSGLGHSSGNTIYF
TGTGCCAGCAGTGGCCTGGGACATAGCTCTGGAAACACCATATATTTT
>TRBJ2-5|-|-|TRBV5-4
CASSGKTGKGETQYF
TGTGCCAGCAGCGGAAAGACAGGAAAGGGAGAGACCCAGTACTTC
>TRBJ2-5|-|-|TRBV7-3
CASSLNPGETQYF
TGTGCCAGCAGCCTAAATCCAGGGGAGACCCAGTACTTC
>TRBJ2-5|once|-|TRBV5-6
CASSGTSRLQETQYF
TGTGCCAGCAGCGGAACTAGCAGGCTCCAAGAGACCCAGTACTTC
>TRBJ1-6|-|-|TRBV6-2/TRBV6-3
CASSQGHNSPLHF
TGTGCCAGCAGCCAAGGACACAATTCACCCCTCCACTTT
>TRBJ1-1|-|TRBD1|TRBV9
CARLYKTGDKTEAFF
TGTGCCAGACTATACAAAACAGGGGATAAGACTGAAGCTTTCTTT
>TRBJ1-5|-|-|TRBV19
CASKDEGEGSNQPQHF
TGTGCCAGTAAAGATGAGGGCGAAGGTAGCAATCAGCCCCAGCATTTT
>TRBJ2-7|once|TRBD2|TRBV3-1/TRBV3-2
CASSRPTSGAHYEQYF
TGTGCCAGCAGCCGACCAACTAGCGGGGCTCACTACGAGCAGTACTTC
>TRBJ2-7|-|TRBD1|TRBV3-1/TRBV3-2
CASSPTGGFSYEQYF
TGTGCCAGCAGCCCAACAGGGGGGTTCTCCTACGAGCAGTACTTC
>TRBJ2-3|-|-|TRBV5-1
CASSLVTSNTQYF
TGCGCCAGCAGCTTGGTCACTTCCAATACGCAGTATTTT
>TRBJ1-1|-|-|TRBV27
CASSSGRRTEAFF
TGTGCCAGCAGCTCAGGGAGGAGGACTGAAGCTTTCTTT
>TRBJ2-7|-|TRBD2|TRBV29-1
CSVMRLAGGNEQYF
TGCAGCGTGATGAGACTAGCGGGGGGGAACGAGCAGTACTTC
>TRBJ2-2|-|TRBD2|TRBV7-2
CASSPGGYTGELFF
TGTGCCAGCAGTCCCGGGGGGTACACCGGGGAGCTGTTTTTT
>TRBJ1-1|-|TRBD1|TRBV11-2
CASSSWRQGVDTEAFF
TGTGCCAGCAGCTCATGGAGACAGGGGGTGGACACTGAAGCTTTCTTT
>TRBJ2-3|-|-|TRBV5-6
CASSLYASNRDTQYF
TGTGCCAGCAGCTTGTACGCATCCAACCGGGATACGCAGTATTTT
>TRBJ1-1|once|-|TRBV12-5
CASGLSRVNTEAFF
TGTGCTAGTGGTTTAAGCAGGGTGAACACTGAAGCTTTCTTT
>TRBJ1-3|-|TRBD1|TRBV9
CASSPQEGTGARSIF
TGTGCCAGCAGCCCCCAGGAGGGGACAGGGGCCCGATCTATCTTT
>TRBJ1-2|-|-|TRBV6-5
CASWGEGFGYTF
TGTGCCAGCTGGGGGGAAGGTTTTGGCTACACCTTC
>TRBJ2-7|-|-|TRBV13
CASSYRRLDEQYF
TGTGCCAGCAGCTACCGACGACTAGACGAGCAGTACTTC
>TRBJ2-7|-|-|TRBV6-5
CASTSTGPPYEQYF
TGTGCCAGCACCTCGACAGGACCCCCCTACGAGCAGTACTTC
>TRBJ1-3|-|-|TRBV5-1
CASSLKGVFSGNTIYF
TGCGCCAGCAGCTTGAAGGGGGTTTTCTCTGGAAACACCATATATTTT
>TRBJ1-1|-|TRBD1|TRBV5-1
CASSLWWDSEAFF
TGCGCCAGCAGCTTGTGGTGGGACAGTGAAGCTTTCTTT